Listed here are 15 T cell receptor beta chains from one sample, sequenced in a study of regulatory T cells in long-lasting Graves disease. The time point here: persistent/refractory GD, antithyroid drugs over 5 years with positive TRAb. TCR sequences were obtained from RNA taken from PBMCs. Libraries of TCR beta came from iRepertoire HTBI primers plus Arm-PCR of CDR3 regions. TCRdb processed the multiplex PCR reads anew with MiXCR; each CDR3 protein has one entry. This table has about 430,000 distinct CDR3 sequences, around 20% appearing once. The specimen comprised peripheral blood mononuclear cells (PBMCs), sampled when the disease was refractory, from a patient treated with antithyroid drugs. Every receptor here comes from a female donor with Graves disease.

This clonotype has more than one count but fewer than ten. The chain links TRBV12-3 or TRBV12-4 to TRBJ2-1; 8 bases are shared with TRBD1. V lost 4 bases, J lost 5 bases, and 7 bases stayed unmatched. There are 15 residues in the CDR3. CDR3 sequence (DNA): TGTGCCAGCAGTTCTGACAGGGGCGGTAACAATGAGCAGTTCTTC. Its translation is CASSSDRGGNNEQFF.

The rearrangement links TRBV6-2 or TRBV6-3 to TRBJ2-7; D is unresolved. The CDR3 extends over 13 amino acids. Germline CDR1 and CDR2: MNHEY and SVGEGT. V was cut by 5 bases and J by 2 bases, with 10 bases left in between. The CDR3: CASSRTVTYEQYF. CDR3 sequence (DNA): TGTGCCAGCAGTCGGACGGTTACCTACGAGCAGTACTTC.

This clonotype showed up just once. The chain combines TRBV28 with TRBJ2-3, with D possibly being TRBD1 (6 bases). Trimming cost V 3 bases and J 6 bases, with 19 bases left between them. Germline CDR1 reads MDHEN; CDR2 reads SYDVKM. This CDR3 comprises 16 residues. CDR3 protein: CASSFDPSTGIDTQYF. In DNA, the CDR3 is TGTGCCAGCAGTTTTGACCCTAGCACAGGGATTGATACGCAGTATTTT.

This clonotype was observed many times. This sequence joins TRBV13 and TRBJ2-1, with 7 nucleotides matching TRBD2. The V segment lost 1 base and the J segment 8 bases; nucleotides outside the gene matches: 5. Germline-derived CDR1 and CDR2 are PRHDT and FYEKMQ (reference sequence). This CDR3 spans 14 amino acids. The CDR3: CASSLEVGGDEQFF. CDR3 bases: TGTGCCAGCAGCTTAGAGGTTGGGGGGGATGAGCAGTTCTTC.

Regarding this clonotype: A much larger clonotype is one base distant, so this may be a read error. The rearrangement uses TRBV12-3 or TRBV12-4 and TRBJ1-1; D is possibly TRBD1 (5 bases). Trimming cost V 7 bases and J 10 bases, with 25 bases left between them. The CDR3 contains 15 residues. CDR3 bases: TGTGCCAGCATATTGTTACTGGGACGGAGAACTCGAGCTTTCTTT. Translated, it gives CASILLLGRRTRAFF.

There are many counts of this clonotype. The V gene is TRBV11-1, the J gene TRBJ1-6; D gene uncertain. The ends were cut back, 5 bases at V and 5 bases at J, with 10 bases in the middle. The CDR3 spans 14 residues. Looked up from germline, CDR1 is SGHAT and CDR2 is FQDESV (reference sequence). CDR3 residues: CASSARSNNSPLHF. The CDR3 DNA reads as TGTGCCAGCAGCGCCAGGAGTAATAATTCACCCCTCCACTTT.

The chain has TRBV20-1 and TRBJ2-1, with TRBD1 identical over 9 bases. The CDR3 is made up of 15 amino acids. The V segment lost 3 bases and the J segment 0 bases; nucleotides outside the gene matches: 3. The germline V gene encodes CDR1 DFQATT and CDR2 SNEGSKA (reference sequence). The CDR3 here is CSARKGQGSYNEQFF. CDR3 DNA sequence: TGCAGTGCTAGGAAGGGACAGGGCTCCTACAATGAGCAGTTCTTC.

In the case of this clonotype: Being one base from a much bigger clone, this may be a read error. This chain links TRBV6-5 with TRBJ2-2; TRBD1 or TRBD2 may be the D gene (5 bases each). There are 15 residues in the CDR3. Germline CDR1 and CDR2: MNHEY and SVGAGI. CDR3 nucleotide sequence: TGTGCCAGCAGTTACGGCAGGGCGAACACCGGGGAGCTGTCTTTT. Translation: CASSYGRANTGELSF.

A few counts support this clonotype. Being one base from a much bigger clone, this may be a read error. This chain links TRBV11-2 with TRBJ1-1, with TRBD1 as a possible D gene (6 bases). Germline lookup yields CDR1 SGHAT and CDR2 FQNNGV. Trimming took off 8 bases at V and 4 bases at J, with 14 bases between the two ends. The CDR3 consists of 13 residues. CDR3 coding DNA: TGTGCCAGCGGCCCACAGGGAGGCACTGAAGCTTTCTTT. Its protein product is CASGPQGGTEAFF.

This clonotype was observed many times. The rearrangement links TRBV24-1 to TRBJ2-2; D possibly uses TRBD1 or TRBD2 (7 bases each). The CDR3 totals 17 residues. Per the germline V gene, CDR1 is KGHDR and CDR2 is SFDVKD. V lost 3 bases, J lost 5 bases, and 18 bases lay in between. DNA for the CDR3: TGTGCCACCAGTGATCCGGGGAGGGGGCGTAATACCGGGGAGCTGTTTTTT. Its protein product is CATSDPGRGRNTGELFF.

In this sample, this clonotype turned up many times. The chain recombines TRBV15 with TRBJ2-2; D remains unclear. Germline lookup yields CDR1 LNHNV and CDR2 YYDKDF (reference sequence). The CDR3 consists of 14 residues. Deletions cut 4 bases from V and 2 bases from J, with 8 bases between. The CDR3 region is CATSKEHNTGELFF. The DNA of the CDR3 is TGTGCCACCAGCAAAGAGCATAACACCGGGGAGCTGTTTTTT.

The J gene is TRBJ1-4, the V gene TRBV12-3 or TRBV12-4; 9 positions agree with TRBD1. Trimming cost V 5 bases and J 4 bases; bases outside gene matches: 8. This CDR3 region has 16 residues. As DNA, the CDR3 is TGTGCCAGCAGTCCTCCGCAGGACAGGGGTAATGAAAAACTGTTTTTT. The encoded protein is CASSPPQDRGNEKLFF.

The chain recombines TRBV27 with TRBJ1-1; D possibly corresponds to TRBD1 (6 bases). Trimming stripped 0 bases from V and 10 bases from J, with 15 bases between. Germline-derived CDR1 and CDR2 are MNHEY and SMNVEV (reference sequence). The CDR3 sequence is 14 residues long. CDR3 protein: CASSLSPGQGLAFF. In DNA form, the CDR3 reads TGTGCCAGCAGTTTATCTCCTGGGCAGGGGTTAGCTTTCTTT.

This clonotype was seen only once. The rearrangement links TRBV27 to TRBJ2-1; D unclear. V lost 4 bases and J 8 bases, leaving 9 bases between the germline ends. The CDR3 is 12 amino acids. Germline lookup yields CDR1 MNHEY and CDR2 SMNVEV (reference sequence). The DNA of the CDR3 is TGTGCCAGCAGTTCTCAGCTAGATGAGCAGTTCTTC. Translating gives CASSSQLDEQFF.

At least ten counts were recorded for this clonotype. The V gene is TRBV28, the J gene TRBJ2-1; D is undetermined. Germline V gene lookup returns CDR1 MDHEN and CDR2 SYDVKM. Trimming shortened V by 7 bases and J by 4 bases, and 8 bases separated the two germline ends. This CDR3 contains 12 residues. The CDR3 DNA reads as TGTGCCAGCAAGGCAACTTACAATGAGCAGTTCTTC. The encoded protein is CASKATYNEQFF.